What follows are 31 T cell receptor beta chains derived from one specimen sequenced in a study of blood T cell repertoires in COVID-19. Using immunoSEQ multiplex PCR, the repertoire was profiled, and TCRdb retains in-frame clones only, with some absent. The data hold about 340,000 clones, with around 88% observed a single time. The sample consisted of peripheral blood. These receptors came from a man aged 25-45 years with active or convalescent COVID-19.

The chain joins TRBV7-2 to TRBJ2-3; 8 bases map to TRBD2. V was pared by 5 bases and J by 4 bases, with 8 bases of the junction left unmatched. This CDR3 is 15 amino acids long. The germline gives CDR1 SGHTA, CDR2 FQGNSA. CDR3 nucleotide sequence: TGTGCCAGCAGCACCGGGACTAGGGGCGCAGATACGCAGTATTTT. Its translation is CASSTGTRGADTQYF. Full variable domain (remainder filled in from reference TRBV7-2 and TRBJ2-3): GAGVSQSPSNKVTEKGKDVELRCDPISGHTALYWYRQSLGQGLEFLIYFQGNSAPDKSGLPSDRFSAERTGGSVSTLTIQRTQQEDSAVYLCASSTGTRGADTQYFGPGTRLTVL.

The chain carries TRBV5-6 and TRBJ1-3; D uncertain. Germline-derived CDR1 and CDR2 are SGHDT and YYEEEE. The ends were cut back, 0 bases at V and 4 bases at J, with 8 bases in the middle. This CDR3 comprises 14 residues. The CDR3 is CASSLGANGNTIYF. In DNA form, the CDR3 reads TGTGCCAGCAGCTTGGGCGCTAACGGAAACACCATATATTTT.

V is TRBV5-4 and J is TRBJ2-7; 7 nucleotides align to TRBD2. The germline gives CDR1 SGHNT, CDR2 YYREEE (reference sequence). V was pared by 1 base and J by 4 bases, with 5 bases of the junction left unmatched. The CDR3 contains 14 residues. The CDR3 protein is CASSLQAGWYEQYF. The CDR3 coding sequence is TGTGCCAGCAGCTTGCAAGCGGGGTGGTACGAGCAGTACTTC.

V gene TRBV10-3 combines with J gene TRBJ2-3; 13 bases are a match to TRBD2. The CDR3 is 17 amino acids. Trimming cost V 4 bases and J 3 bases; bases outside gene matches: 7. Germline CDR1 is ENHRY and CDR2 is SYGVKD. CDR3 region: CAISAGTSGVGTDTQYF. The CDR3 region has the DNA TGTGCCATCAGTGCCGGGACTAGCGGGGTGGGTACAGATACGCAGTATTTT.

A single count supports this clone. The genes are TRBV2 and TRBJ2-7, with 7 positions matching TRBD1. CDR3 length equals 14 residues. Trimming at V came to 6 bases and at J to 2 bases, leaving 7 bases not matched to a gene. The V gene's germline CDR1 is SNHLY and CDR2 FYNNEI. The CDR3 bases are TGTGCCAGCAGCGGCGACAGGGCCACCTACGAGCAGTACTTC. This translates into CASSGDRATYEQYF.

The chain uses TRBV5-8 and TRBJ2-1; 8 positions agree with TRBD2. Germline V lookup: CDR1 SGHTS, CDR2 YDEGEE. CDR3 length equals 14 residues. The trim removed 1 base at V and 15 bases at J, leaving 12 bases unmatched. The CDR3 loop reads CASSLISSSGAPFF. The CDR3 coding sequence is TGTGCCAGCAGCTTGATAAGCAGTAGCGGGGCTCCGTTCTTC.

The chain has TRBV18 and TRBJ1-1; D not resolved. CDR1 and CDR2 (germline): KGHSH, LQKENI. Between the trimmed V and J ends, which lost 2 bases and 0 bases, there was a span of 16 bases. The length of the CDR3 is 17 residues. In nucleotides, the CDR3 is TGTGCCAGCTCACCATCTCTACGACGGGTTTTGAACACTGAAGCTTTCTTT. Translating it yields CASSPSLRRVLNTEAFF. Drawing the rest from reference TRBV18 and TRBJ1-1, the complete variable domain is NAGVMQNPRHLVRRRGQEARLRCSPMKGHSHVYWYRQLPEEGLKFMVYLQKENIIDESGMPKERFSAEFPKEGPSILRIQQVVRGDSAAYFCASSPSLRRVLNTEAFFGQGTRLTVV.

The genes are TRBV25-1 and TRBJ1-5; TRBD1 might be the D (5 bases). This CDR3 contains 15 residues. Germline V lookup: CDR1 MGHDK, CDR2 SYGVNS. The V gene lost 4 bases and the J gene lost 7 bases, with 17 bases spanning the gap. This CDR3 reads CASSASDGGEQPQHF. The DNA of the CDR3 is TGTGCCAGCAGTGCTTCGGACGGAGGGGAACAGCCCCAGCATTTT.

The chain carries TRBV7-3 and TRBJ2-7; D is undetermined. Germline CDR1 is SGHTA and CDR2 is FQGTGA. Trimming removed 4 bases from V and 1 base from J, with 14 bases in between. The CDR3 length is 15 residues. CDR3 sequence: CASSSIPPSSYEQYF. The DNA of the CDR3 is TGTGCCAGCAGCTCCATCCCGCCTAGTTCCTACGAGCAGTACTTC.

The chain has TRBV28 and TRBJ2-7; the match to TRBD1 covers 9 bases. Per germline, CDR1 MDHEN and CDR2 SYDVKM. CDR3 length: 15 amino acids. After removal of 0 bases from V and 5 bases from J, the junction contained 5 bases not matched to a gene. CDR3 sequence reads: CASSLWGQGNNEQYF. The CDR3 nucleotides are TGTGCCAGCAGTTTATGGGGACAGGGTAATAACGAGCAGTACTTC.

The genes are TRBV18 and TRBJ2-3; D perhaps matches TRBD2 (5 bases). Germline values: CDR1 KGHSH, CDR2 LQKENI. The CDR3 runs 14 residues. Trimming stripped 3 bases from V and 3 bases from J, with 10 bases between. The chain's CDR3 is CASSPRPGTDTQYF. The CDR3 DNA sequence: TGTGCCAGCTCACCCAGACCGGGAACAGATACGCAGTATTTT.

The chain employs TRBV19 and TRBJ2-3; TRBD1 might be the D (6 bases). Looked up from germline, CDR1 is LNHDA and CDR2 is SQIVND (reference sequence). V lost 3 bases and J 6 bases, leaving 10 bases between the germline ends. The CDR3 extends over 13 amino acids. Here the CDR3 reads CASSMGAGDTQYF. Here the CDR3 DNA reads TGTGCCAGTAGTATGGGGGCAGGCGATACGCAGTATTTT.

The CDR3 DNA is TGTGCCAGCAGCGTTTTAACAGGGTTGCAAGAGACCCAGTACTTC. It codes for CASSVLTGLQETQYF. This sequence joins TRBV9 and TRBJ2-5, with TRBD1 as a possible D gene (6 bases). Per germline, CDR1 SGDLS and CDR2 YYNGEE. This CDR3 is built from 15 residues. With 2 bases removed from V and 2 bases from J, the gap between germline ends came to 13 bases.

The chain has TRBV11-3 and TRBJ2-1; 11 bases agree with TRBD2. Germline V gene lookup returns CDR1 SGHNT and CDR2 YENEEA. V lost 6 bases, J lost 7 bases, and 11 bases stayed unmatched. The CDR3 runs to 16 residues. The CDR3, as DNA: TGTGCCAGCAGTCAATTAGGGACTAGCGGTTCAAATGAGCAGTTCTTC. Its translation: CASSQLGTSGSNEQFF.

The chain joins TRBV5-1 to TRBJ1-3; D ambiguous. This CDR3 contains 17 residues. Germline V gene lookup returns CDR1 SGHRS and CDR2 YFSETQ. The V end lost 3 bases, the J end lost 2 bases, and 18 bases lay between the germline ends. The CDR3 nucleotides read TGCGCCAGCAGCTCGACCGCGGGCACGGGGACTGGAAACACCATATATTTT. It yields the protein CASSSTAGTGTGNTIYF.

This chain links TRBV30 with TRBJ2-7; D gene unclear. The CDR3 spans 14 residues. Trimming stripped 3 bases from V and 3 bases from J, with 15 bases between. Germline V gene lookup returns CDR1 GTSNPN and CDR2 SVGIG (reference sequence). The CDR3 nucleotides are TGTGCCTGGAGGCGACCGCTAGATGTCTACGAGCAGTACTTC. Residues: CAWRRPLDVYEQYF.

The chain recombines TRBV29-1 with TRBJ1-1, with 8 bases aligning to TRBD1. The V gene end was trimmed by 1 base and the J gene end by 1 base; junction bases not matched to a gene: 20. This CDR3 has 20 amino acids. The germline CDR1 and CDR2 sequences are SQVTM and ANQGSEA. The CDR3, as DNA: TGCAGCGTTGAAGGCCCTATAGGGACAGGCGGCCGGAGGGGGAACACTGAAGCTTTCTTT. Residues: CSVEGPIGTGGRRGNTEAFF.

The genes are TRBV15 and TRBJ2-7, with D hard to call. There are 13 residues in the CDR3. V was trimmed by 0 bases and J by 7 bases, leaving 10 bases between them. The germline V gene encodes CDR1 LNHNV and CDR2 YYDKDF (reference sequence). In DNA form, the CDR3 reads TGTGCCACCAGCAGAGACAAGACTCGGGAGCAGTACTTC. Amino acids: CATSRDKTREQYF.

This chain links TRBV7-9 with TRBJ1-4; maybe TRBD1 (6 bases). This CDR3 is built from 16 residues. CDR1 is SEHNR, CDR2 FQNEAQ, per germline (reference sequence). The germline V and J ends were trimmed by 3 bases and 7 bases, with 18 bases remaining between them. This chain's CDR3 is CASSLGGTLSGEKLFF. The CDR3 coding sequence is TGTGCCAGCAGCTTGGGGGGGACACTCTCAGGTGAAAAACTGTTTTTT.

The CDR3 reads CASLGRDSYEQYF. The CDR3 nucleotides read TGTGCCAGCCTAGGGCGGGACTCCTACGAGCAGTACTTC. This chain joins TRBV6-5 and TRBJ2-7; D perhaps matches TRBD2 (6 bases). Trimming took off 8 bases at V and 0 bases at J, with 11 bases between the two ends. The germline gives CDR1 MNHEY, CDR2 SVGAGI. CDR3 length: 13 residues.

The J gene is TRBJ1-1, the V gene TRBV3-1 (or the pseudogene TRBV3-2), with unresolved D. Germline CDR1 reads LGHDT; CDR2 reads YNNKEL (reference sequence). V dropped 1 base and J dropped 1 base, with 7 bases sitting between them. This CDR3 has 14 amino acids. CDR3 loop: CASSQVLANTEAFF. The DNA of the CDR3 is TGTGCCAGCAGCCAAGTCTTAGCGAACACTGAAGCTTTCTTT.

This chain links TRBV13 with TRBJ2-7, with D perhaps TRBD2 (6 bases). V was trimmed by 6 bases and J by 3 bases, leaving 15 bases between them. Looked up from germline, CDR1 is PRHDT and CDR2 is FYEKMQ (reference sequence). This CDR3 region has 14 residues. The DNA for the CDR3 is TGTGCCAGCAGTACCGGTAGCGGCAACTACGAGCAGTACTTC. Protein: CASSTGSGNYEQYF.

V is TRBV9 and J is TRBJ1-1, with 8 bases aligning to TRBD1. The ends lost 4 bases at V and 11 bases at J; junction bases unmatched: 10. Germline CDR1 SGDLS, CDR2 YYNGEE. There are 13 residues in the CDR3. Here the CDR3 reads CASSTGTGMHAFF. In DNA, the CDR3 is TGTGCCAGCAGCACGGGGACAGGAATGCATGCTTTCTTT. Together with reference TRBV9 and TRBJ1-1, the CDR3 gives the full variable domain: DSGVTQTPKHLITATGQRVTLRCSPRSGDLSVYWYQQSLDQGLQFLIQYYNGEERAKGNILERFSAQQFPDLHSELNLSSLELGDSALYFCASSTGTGMHAFFGQGTRLTVV.

The V gene is TRBV7-8, the J gene TRBJ2-7; 8 nucleotides line up with TRBD1. CDR1 and CDR2 (germline): SGHVS, FQNEAQ. This CDR3 is 13 amino acids long. V lost 5 bases to trimming and J lost 1 base; unmatched junction nucleotides: 1. The CDR3 loop reads CASSRTGSYEQYF. As DNA, the CDR3 is TGTGCCAGCAGCCGGACAGGGTCCTACGAGCAGTACTTC.

J is TRBJ1-6 and V is TRBV2, with 7 bases matching TRBD1. Per the germline V gene, CDR1 is SNHLY and CDR2 is FYNNEI. V lost 6 bases, J lost 6 bases, and 5 bases stayed unmatched. The CDR3 length is 14 residues. CDR3 coding DNA: TGTGCCAGCAGCCGGGGACAGCGTAATTCACCCCTCCACTTT. Protein sequence: CASSRGQRNSPLHF.

This rearrangement joins TRBV28 to TRBJ1-5; TRBD1 aligns across 8 bases. Per germline, CDR1 MDHEN and CDR2 SYDVKM. The junction had 8 bases not matched to a gene; V was cut back by 5 bases and J by 2 bases. CDR3 length equals 16 residues. The CDR3 DNA reads as TGTGCCAGCAGTCGCGACAGGGGCGAGGGCAATCAGCCCCAGCATTTT. Residues: CASSRDRGEGNQPQHF.

The chain joins TRBV12-2 to TRBJ1-3; the table's D call, TRBD1, has no DNA check behind it. TRBV12-2 is termed a pseudogene. The CDR3 sequence is 14 residues long. The CDR3 bases are TGTGCAAGTCGCTTAAGGGGCCCTGGAAACACCATATATTTT. Its translation: CASRLRGPGNTIYF.

This clone has just one count. This chain links TRBV5-1 with TRBJ1-2, with 7 bases matching TRBD1. CDR1 is SGHRS and CDR2 is YFSETQ in the germline V gene. Losses at the gene ends were 4 bases for V and 4 bases for J; bases not matched to a gene: 1. The CDR3 runs to 12 residues. CDR3 in DNA: TGCGCCAGCAGCGGGACAGTCTATGGCTACACCTTC. Translation: CASSGTVYGYTF.

On this clone: In the same sample, other DNA sequences code for this CDR3. The CDR3 bases are TGTGCCAGCAGCTTAGGCGGGGAGCCCCAGCATTTT. Translation: CASSLGGEPQHF. V is TRBV7-8 and J is TRBJ1-5; D call uncertain. Trimming took off 1 base at V and 8 bases at J, with 6 bases between the two ends. The length of the CDR3 is 12 residues. Germline lookup yields CDR1 SGHVS and CDR2 FQNEAQ.

V is TRBV14 and J is TRBJ2-7; D is unresolved. This CDR3 is 15 amino acids long. CDR1 and CDR2 from the germline V gene are SGHDN and FVKESK. Trimming cost V 2 bases and J 6 bases, with 17 bases left between them. CDR3 sequence reads: CASSQWPGSTVEQYF. CDR3 bases: TGTGCCAGCAGCCAATGGCCCGGGTCCACGGTCGAGCAGTACTTC. Complete variable domain (other parts from reference TRBV14 and TRBJ2-7): EAGVTQFPSHSVIEKGQTVTLRCDPISGHDNLYWYRRVMGKEIKFLLHFVKESKQDESGMPNNRFLAERTGGTYSTLKVQPAELEDSGVYFCASSQWPGSTVEQYFGPGTRLTVT.

A few counts support this clone. J is TRBJ2-1 and V is TRBV4-2; 8 bases fit TRBD2. This CDR3 has 16 amino acids. After removal of 0 bases from V and 3 bases from J, the junction contained 4 bases not matched to a gene. CDR1 and CDR2 (germline): LGHNA, YNFKEQ. DNA of the CDR3: TGTGCCAGCAGCCAAGATCAGGGACTAGGCTACAATGAGCAGTTCTTC. The encoded protein is CASSQDQGLGYNEQFF.